Following are 24 T cell receptor beta chains from one sample sequenced in a study of shared clonotypes between healthy human individuals. The table came from immunoSEQ multiplex PCR; TCRdb's copy has only in-frame clones and leaves some out. The sample includes about 2,100,000 clones, about 92% of them seen just once. Terminally differentiated effector memory CD45RA+ cells were left out of the naive CD8 fraction, which was CD45RO-negative and positively selected for CCR7. Sequencing was performed on naive CD8+ T cells from PBMCs. The receptor set was obtained from a man between 18 and 29 years old in good health. Some clones in this sample may be carry-over from other donors' samples.

CDR3 loop: CASSLLAAGEGGGNIQYF. The CDR3 bases are TGTGCCAGCAGTTTATTGGCAGCGGGAGAGGGTGGGGGAAACATTCAGTACTTC. The V gene is TRBV28, the J gene TRBJ2-4; 8 positions match TRBD2. Germline assignment: CDR1 MDHEN and CDR2 SYDVKM. There are 18 residues in the CDR3. Trimming at V came to 1 base and at J to 6 bases, leaving 14 bases not matched to a gene.

The chain uses TRBV27 and TRBJ2-7, with D perhaps TRBD2 (5 bases). Germline loops: CDR1 MNHEY, CDR2 SMNVEV (reference sequence). V lost 6 bases and J lost 3, with 21 bases in between. This CDR3 is built from 16 residues. CDR3: CASSPLGFGENYEQYF. For the CDR3, the DNA is TGTGCCAGCAGCCCCCTGGGATTCGGGGAGAACTACGAGCAGTACTTC.

The CDR3 DNA reads TGTGCCACCAGCAGAGATTTAGGGTTGGGAGATACGCAGTATTTT. Amino acid sequence: CATSRDLGLGDTQYF. The V call is TRBV15, the J call TRBJ2-3; D is uncertain. CDR1 LNHNV and CDR2 YYDKDF come from the germline V gene (reference sequence). The V end was cut by 0 bases, the J end by 5 bases, with 12 bases between. This CDR3 is 15 amino acids long.

The chain carries TRBV28 and TRBJ1-5, with 7 bases aligning to TRBD1. From germline, CDR1 is MDHEN and CDR2 SYDVKM. V lost 3 bases, J lost 1 base, and 3 bases stayed unmatched. The CDR3 has 15 residues. CDR3 sequence (DNA): TGTGCCAGCAGTTTTTACAGGGGCAGCAATCAGCCCCAGCATTTT. Its protein product is CASSFYRGSNQPQHF. The full variable domain, rest sourced from reference TRBV28 and TRBJ1-5, is DVKVTQSSRYLVKRTGEKVFLECVQDMDHENMFWYRQDPGLGLRLIYFSYDVKMKEKGDIPEGYSVSREKKERFSLILESASTNQTSMYLCASSFYRGSNQPQHFGDGTRLSIL.

This rearrangement joins TRBV9 to TRBJ2-5, with 9 bases fitting TRBD1. V dropped 3 bases and J dropped 5; count of bases not matched to a gene: 8. The CDR3 spans 15 residues. Per germline, CDR1 SGDLS and CDR2 YYNGEE. CDR3 in DNA: TGTGCCAGCAGCGCCGGGACAGGGTTGGTTGAGACCCAGTACTTC. It is translated as CASSAGTGLVETQYF.

The CDR3 region has the DNA TGTGCCAGCAGCTTTCCCCAGGGGGCGCCGAATAATGAGCAGTTCTTC. This sequence encodes CASSFPQGAPNNEQFF. The chain links TRBV11-2 to TRBJ2-1; TRBD1 matches at 8 bases. The J segment lost 7 bases and the V segment lost 3 bases, leaving 11 bases of the junction unmatched. CDR3 length equals 16 residues. Germline assignment: CDR1 SGHAT and CDR2 FQNNGV.

This clone came up a few times. The V and J genes are TRBV9 and TRBJ1-4, with 10 bases aligning to TRBD1. The CDR3 runs 14 residues. V was pared by 3 bases and J by 7 bases, with 3 bases of the junction left unmatched. Per the germline V gene, CDR1 is SGDLS and CDR2 is YYNGEE. The CDR3 loop is CASSGGQGREKLFF. For the CDR3, the DNA is TGTGCCAGCAGCGGGGGACAGGGGCGTGAAAAACTGTTTTTT.

The chain couples TRBV4-1 to TRBJ2-1, with a weak D call TRBD1 (6 bases). The CDR3 has 16 amino acids. Germline CDR1 is MGHRA and CDR2 is YSYEKL. V lost 0 bases and J 4 bases, leaving 13 bases between the germline ends. CDR3 nucleotides: TGCGCCAGCAGCCAAGACAAGGGGGAACCATACAATGAGCAGTTCTTC. Protein product: CASSQDKGEPYNEQFF.

This clone was found once. This chain joins TRBV7-9 and TRBJ1-4, with 7 bases matching TRBD1. With V trimmed by 2 bases and J by 4 bases, 4 bases remained unmatched. This CDR3 has 15 amino acids. Germline V gene lookup returns CDR1 SEHNR and CDR2 FQNEAQ (reference sequence). The CDR3 is CASSLSTGVNEKLFF. The CDR3 bases are TGTGCCAGCAGCTTATCCACAGGGGTTAATGAAAAACTGTTTTTT.

The DNA of the CDR3 is TGTGCCAGCAGCTTAGGAAGGCTAGTGTGGAAAGAGACCCAGTACTTC. Translated: CASSLGRLVWKETQYF. The rearrangement joins TRBV11-2 to TRBJ2-5; D is unresolved. Trimming took 1 base from V and 3 from J, leaving 15 bases between them. The CDR3 contains 16 residues. CDR1 is SGHAT, CDR2 FQNNGV, per germline.

The chain links TRBV7-2 to TRBJ2-7; 10 bases map to TRBD1. CDR3 length: 15 amino acids. J lost 2 bases, V lost 1 base, and 2 bases had no gene match. Germline values: CDR1 SGHTA, CDR2 FQGNSA. In DNA, the CDR3 is TGTGCCAGCAGCTTAGAGGGACAGGGGACCTACGAGCAGTACTTC. Protein product: CASSLEGQGTYEQYF.

A word on this clone: The junction and the germline gene differ at one end; a read error may be behind it. This sequence joins TRBV7-8 and TRBJ2-1; TRBD2 aligns across 7 bases. Germline values: CDR1 SGHVS, CDR2 FQNEAQ. The CDR3 sequence is 11 residues long. CDR3 nucleotides: TGTGCCAGCAGCTCCCGGGACTACACCCTCTTC. It encodes CASSSRDYTLF.

V and J are TRBV5-6 and TRBJ1-4, with D hard to call. V was cut by 1 base and J by 3 bases, with 13 bases left in between. CDR3 length: 16 amino acids. CDR1 SGHDT and CDR2 YYEEEE come from the germline V gene. CDR3 nucleotides: TGTGCCAGCAGCTTGAGTTTGGTCACGCCTAATGAAAAACTGTTTTTT. This translates into CASSLSLVTPNEKLFF.

This rearrangement joins TRBV2 to TRBJ2-2, with TRBD2 identical over 7 bases. The V gene end was trimmed by 7 bases and the J gene end by 3 bases; junction bases not matched to a gene: 11. CDR3 size: 16 residues. Germline loops: CDR1 SNHLY, CDR2 FYNNEI. The CDR3 protein is CASTRGEKLDTGELFF. The CDR3 DNA follows: TGTGCCAGCACACGGGGGGAAAAGTTGGACACCGGGGAGCTGTTTTTT.

The V call is TRBV5-4, the J call TRBJ2-4, with D perhaps TRBD1 (6 bases). V dropped 1 base and J dropped 4 bases, with 9 bases sitting between them. The germline CDR1 and CDR2 sequences are SGHNT and YYREEE (reference sequence). The CDR3 is 14 amino acids. The CDR3 here is CASSLWGTKNIQYF. In DNA, the CDR3 is TGTGCCAGCAGCTTGTGGGGGACAAAAAACATTCAGTACTTC.

The chain uses TRBV6-5 and TRBJ2-7; possible D gene TRBD1, 5 bases. Trimming pared 6 bases from V and 0 bases from J, leaving 12 bases between. This CDR3 spans 14 amino acids. Looked up from germline, CDR1 is MNHEY and CDR2 is SVGAGI. CDR3 sequence (DNA): TGTGCCAGCAGGTTCAGGGCTAGCTCCTACGAGCAGTACTTC. It encodes CASRFRASSYEQYF.

This rearrangement joins TRBV4-3 to TRBJ2-1, with D maybe TRBD1 (5 bases). Looked up from germline, CDR1 is LGHNA and CDR2 is YSLEER. The V and J ends lost 2 bases and 3 bases respectively, with 11 bases between them. CDR3 length: 15 residues. The CDR3 protein is CASSQSGQGYNEQFF. Here the CDR3 DNA reads TGCGCCAGCAGCCAATCCGGCCAGGGCTACAATGAGCAGTTCTTC.

CDR3: CASSQDRGATGELFF. CDR3 sequence (DNA): TGTGCCAGCAGCCAGGACAGGGGTGCCACCGGGGAGCTGTTTTTT. The chain uses TRBV14 and TRBJ2-2; 9 bases match TRBD1. The CDR3 runs to 15 residues. Germline V lookup: CDR1 SGHDN, CDR2 FVKESK. V shed 3 bases, J shed 4 bases, and the junction held 3 bases outside the gene matches.

The V gene is TRBV5-5, the J gene TRBJ2-7; 7 bases fit TRBD1. The germline CDR1 and CDR2 sequences are SGHKS and YYEKEE (reference sequence). V lost 0 bases and J lost 0; bases outside the gene matches: 3. This CDR3 is 15 amino acids long. Written as DNA, the CDR3 is TGTGCCAGCAGCTTGGTTCGGGACAGCTCCTACGAGCAGTACTTC. Amino acids: CASSLVRDSSYEQYF.

Concerning this clone itself: The sample carries other DNA sequences with the same CDR3. The J gene is TRBJ2-7, the V gene TRBV29-1; tentatively, D is TRBD1 (6 bases). CDR1 is SQVTM and CDR2 is ANQGSEA in the germline V gene. The germline V and J ends were trimmed by 3 bases and 0 bases, with 9 bases remaining between them. The CDR3 totals 13 residues. The CDR3 protein is CSVEDRISYEQYF. CDR3 bases: TGCAGCGTTGAGGACAGAATCTCCTACGAGCAGTACTTC.

The chain joins TRBV7-6 to TRBJ1-5; a possible D gene is TRBD1 (5 bases). Looked up from germline, CDR1 is SGHVS and CDR2 is FNYEAQ. The CDR3 sequence is 13 residues long. V dropped 3 bases and J dropped 6 bases, with 9 bases sitting between them. The CDR3 loop is CASSFGGTQPQHF. The CDR3, as DNA: TGTGCCAGCAGCTTTGGGGGGACTCAGCCCCAGCATTTT.

The chain recombines TRBV19 with TRBJ1-4; D gene ambiguous. CDR3 length: 15 amino acids. Germline values: CDR1 LNHDA, CDR2 SQIVND (reference sequence). Trimming left V 3 bases short and J 2 bases short, with 10 bases between. The CDR3, as DNA: TGTGCCAGTAGTATGTCGGCGGCTACTAATGAAAAACTGTTTTTT. Its protein is CASSMSAATNEKLFF.

The CDR3 reads CASSLGPERDYGYTF. The CDR3 DNA reads TGTGCCAGCAGCTTAGGGCCAGAGAGGGACTATGGCTACACCTTC. The chain recombines TRBV7-9 with TRBJ1-2; D not resolved. CDR1 and CDR2 (germline): SEHNR, FQNEAQ (reference sequence). Trimming cost V 1 base and J 3 bases, with 12 bases left between them. The CDR3 is 15 residues long.

Of note for this clone: This specimen includes other DNA sequences encoding the same CDR3. This chain connects TRBV25-1 to TRBJ1-2; possibly TRBD1 for D (6 bases). CDR1 MGHDK and CDR2 SYGVNS come from the germline V gene. The CDR3 runs 13 residues. V lost 0 bases to trimming and J lost 8 bases, with 10 bases between them. The CDR3 region is CASSEYGGGGYTF. CDR3 DNA sequence: TGTGCCAGCAGTGAATATGGAGGGGGAGGCTACACCTTC.